Here is one T cell receptor beta chain with its context. This clonotype was counted between two and nine times. Its antigen specificity is not known. There are no base qualities to consult, and no much larger clone falls within one base. V and J lose 1 base and 6 bases, and a span of 16 bases separates them. For CDR1 and CDR2, the germline V gene lists SGDLS and YYNGEE. From its cysteine to its phenylalanine, the CDR3 spans 15 amino acids. The DNA shown is the 45-base CDR3, in frame from base 1. These data originate in a study of identical twins (dated by TCRdb to the mid-2010s). A note on the overall study: To test whether fetal clonotypes persist, the study used deep sequencing on TCR alpha and beta repertoires from monozygotic twins, unrelated adults of various ages, and cord blood. To rule out contamination, the twin experiments were replicated at different times with different library preparation protocols. Broad study findings and their caveats: Invariant T cells such as MAIT and iNKT could partly confound zero-insertion analyses, though diverse VJ usage argued against this for most clonotypes. Out-of-frame TCR alpha sequences shared between twins showed an excess of low generation-probability sequences compared with coincidental sharing between unrelated individuals. Out-of-frame TCR alpha sharing in monozygotic twins was systematically underestimated by recombination models, whereas sharing between unrelated individuals was in agreement with the recombination models. Abundant cord blood beta clonotypes had fewer insertions, young adult naive repertoires showed a similar but weaker trend, and memory repertoires showed no such trend. Because the same donors could not be followed over many years, the conclusions depended on cross-sectional statistical analysis. The excess sharing between twins in beta out-of-frame sequences was weaker because fewer shared sequences reduced the signal-to-noise ratio.

Library prep was done by 5' RACE. The sequencer was an Illumina HiSeq 2000. A universal primer binding site was introduced by template switching, and a unique molecular identifier was present in the final cDNA, enabling accurate counting of TCR cDNA molecules. First-strand cDNA for TCR alpha and beta chains was synthesized from specific primers in the conserved constant-segment region. Each cDNA library was double barcoded, with a SMART-Mk sample barcode plus Illumina barcodes, to control for contamination. TruSeq adapter sequences, together with Illumina sample barcodes, were added in two successive PCR steps. Sequencing of the TCR alpha and beta cDNA libraries was done on the Illumina HiSeq platform using custom primers. Per the original workflow: Unique molecular identifiers were extracted from raw reads with MiGEC, and CDR3 positions were determined with MiXCR. Recombination models were inferred per individual with the repgenHMM and IGoR tools using an EM algorithm. Shared clonotypes were analyzed with the tcR package in R, and sharing was normalized by the product of cloneset sizes. To study raw recombination free of thymic and clonal selection effects, out-of-frame nonproductive sequences were analyzed. In TCRdb, the public reads were trimmed at Q25 with fastp and aligned with MiXCR, with productive beta chains retained. Identical CDR3 proteins give one entry, which carries the most common genes and DNA. The authors' filters were not applied to this entry. This sample lists about 220,000 distinct CDR3 sequences; around 8.1% were detected once. The top ten hold about 1.8% of the sample.

Every donor was a healthy Caucasian. Three pairs of female monozygotic twins, all aged about 18 to 30 years, made up the twin cohort. Miltenyi CD45RO+ enrichment and human naive T-cell isolation kits were used to isolate memory (CD45RO+) and naive T cells from PBMC. The sample also formed part of further work on yellow fever vaccine responses in identical twins. Reported in the second study: According to the authors, the vaccine-induced T cell response in identical twins seemed to be partly convergent and partly specific to each individual. Focusing on identical twins, the study followed the T cell clones that responded to the vaccine, and did so with precision.

This TCR derives from a woman aged 18-29 years in good health. Recombination linked TRBV9 to TRBJ1-2; the D gene remains uncertain. Specimen: memory (CD45RO+) T cells sorted from blood. The cell subset or site label of this sample denotes: CD45RO+ enriched T cells. The nucleotides are TGTGCCAGCAGCGTATCCCGACCCGGGCGGGATGGCTACACCTTC. It translates as CASSVSRPGRDGYTF.